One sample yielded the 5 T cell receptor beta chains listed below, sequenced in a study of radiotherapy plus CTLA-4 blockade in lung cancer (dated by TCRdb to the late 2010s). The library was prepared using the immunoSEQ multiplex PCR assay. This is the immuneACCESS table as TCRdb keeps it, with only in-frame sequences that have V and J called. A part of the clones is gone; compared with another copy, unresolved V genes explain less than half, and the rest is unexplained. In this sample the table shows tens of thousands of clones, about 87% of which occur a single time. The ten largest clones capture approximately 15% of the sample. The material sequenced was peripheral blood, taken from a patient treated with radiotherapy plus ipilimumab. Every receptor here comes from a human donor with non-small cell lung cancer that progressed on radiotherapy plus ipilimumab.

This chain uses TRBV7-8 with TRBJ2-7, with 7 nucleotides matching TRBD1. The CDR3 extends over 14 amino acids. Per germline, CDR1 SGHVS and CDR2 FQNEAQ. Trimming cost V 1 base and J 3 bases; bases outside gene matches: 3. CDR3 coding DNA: TGTGCCAGCAGCTTAGGGGGACAGATCTACGAGCAGTACTTC. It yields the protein CASSLGGQIYEQYF.

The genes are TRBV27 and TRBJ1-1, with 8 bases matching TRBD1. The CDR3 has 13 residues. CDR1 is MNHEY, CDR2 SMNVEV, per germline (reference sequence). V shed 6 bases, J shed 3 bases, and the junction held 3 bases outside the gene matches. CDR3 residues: CASSSGGHTEAFF. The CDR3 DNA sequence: TGTGCCAGCAGCTCAGGGGGCCACACTGAAGCTTTCTTT.

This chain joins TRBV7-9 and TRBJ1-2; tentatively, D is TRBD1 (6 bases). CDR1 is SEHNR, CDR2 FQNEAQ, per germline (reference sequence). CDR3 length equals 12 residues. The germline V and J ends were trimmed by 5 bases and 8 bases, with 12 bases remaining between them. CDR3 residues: CASSPQGSGYTF. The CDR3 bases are TGTGCCAGCAGCCCACAGGGTTCGGGCTACACCTTC. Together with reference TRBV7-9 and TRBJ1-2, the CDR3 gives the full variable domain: DTGVSQNPRHKITKRGQNVTFRCDPISEHNRLYWYRQTLGQGPEFLTYFQNEAQLEKSRLLSDRFSAERPKGSFSTLEIQRTEQGDSAMYLCASSPQGSGYTFGSGTRLTVV.

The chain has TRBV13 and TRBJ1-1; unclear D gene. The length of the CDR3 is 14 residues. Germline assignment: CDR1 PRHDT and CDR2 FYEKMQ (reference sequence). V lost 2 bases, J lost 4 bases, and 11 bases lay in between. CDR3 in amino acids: CASSLLFKGTEAFF. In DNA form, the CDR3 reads TGTGCCAGCAGCTTATTGTTTAAGGGCACTGAAGCTTTCTTT. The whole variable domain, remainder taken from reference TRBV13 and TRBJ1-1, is AAGVIQSPRHLIKEKRETATLKCYPIPRHDTVYWYQQGPGQDPQFLISFYEKMQSDKGSIPDRFSAQQFSDYHSELNMSSLELGDSALYFCASSLLFKGTEAFFGQGTRLTVV.

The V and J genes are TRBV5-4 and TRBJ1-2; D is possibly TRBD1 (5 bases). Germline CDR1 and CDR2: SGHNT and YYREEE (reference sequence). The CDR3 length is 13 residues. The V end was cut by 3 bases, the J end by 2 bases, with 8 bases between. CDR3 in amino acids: CASSSGLNYGYTF. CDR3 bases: TGTGCCAGCAGCTCGGGACTAAACTATGGCTACACCTTC.